Presented here are 24 T cell receptor beta chains from one specimen sequenced in a study of blood T cell repertoires in COVID-19 (dated by TCRdb to the early 2020s). Libraries were built with the immunoSEQ multiplex PCR assay. Sourced from immuneACCESS, this table was stored by TCRdb with only in-frame sequences that have V and J called. A share of the clones is absent; for the studies checked, an unresolved V gene accounts for under half, and the remainder has no known explanation. This sample lists approximately 250,000 clones; under 95% were detected once. The top ten constitute 2.5% to 3% of the sample. Sequenced input: PBMCs or T cells enriched from blood (not recorded which). All receptors derive from a man aged 35 to 55 who had been exposed to COVID-19.

V usage is TRBV12-5 and J usage is TRBJ2-5; 8 bases are shared with TRBD2. V lost 5 bases and J lost 5; bases outside the gene matches: 10. The CDR3 loop spans 15 amino acids. Per the germline V gene, CDR1 is LGHNT and CDR2 is FRNRAP. This CDR3 reads CASGQSGSSGETQYF. The CDR3 nucleotides are TGTGCTAGTGGTCAAAGCGGGAGTAGTGGTGAGACCCAGTACTTC.

The chain links TRBV20-1 to TRBJ2-1, with TRBD2 identical over 9 bases. The CDR3 consists of 14 residues. CDR1 DFQATT and CDR2 SNEGSKA come from the germline V gene (reference sequence). V gave up 3 bases and J gave up 5 bases; unmatched junction bases: 5. CDR3: CSASGGRANNEQFF. In DNA form, the CDR3 reads TGCAGTGCTAGTGGCGGGAGGGCCAACAATGAGCAGTTCTTC.

The CDR3 region is CASSLGQGTEAFF. CDR3 bases: TGTGCCAGCAGCTTAGGACAGGGGACTGAAGCTTTCTTT. The chain has TRBV7-8 and TRBJ1-1, with 8 bases lining up with TRBD1. Trimming removed 1 base from V and 5 bases from J; junction bases left unmatched: 0. The CDR3 has 13 amino acids. The V gene's germline CDR1 is SGHVS and CDR2 FQNEAQ.

This chain links TRBV7-9 with TRBJ2-7; unclear D gene. In germline, CDR1 is SEHNR, CDR2 FQNEAQ (reference sequence). This CDR3 spans 15 amino acids. Trimming removed 6 bases at V and 4 bases at J, with 19 bases between. The CDR3 spells CASSGSQISQYEQYF. The CDR3 DNA sequence: TGTGCCAGCAGTGGCAGTCAGATCTCTCAATACGAGCAGTACTTC.

The J gene is TRBJ1-6, the V gene TRBV19, with D perhaps TRBD1 (6 bases). Deletions cut 3 bases from V and 9 bases from J, with 12 bases between. Germline CDR1 and CDR2: LNHDA and SQIVND (reference sequence). This CDR3 region has 14 residues. The DNA for the CDR3 is TGTGCCAGTAGTATGGGGGCTAGCGGTTCACCCCTCCACTTT. Its translation is CASSMGASGSPLHF.

The chain couples TRBV27 to TRBJ2-2, with D hard to call. Germline CDR1 reads MNHEY; CDR2 reads SMNVEV (reference sequence). The V end lost 7 bases, the J end lost 1 base, and 7 bases lay between the germline ends. The CDR3 loop spans 13 amino acids. CDR3 amino acids: CASTSQNTGELFF. DNA of the CDR3: TGTGCCAGCACGTCACAGAACACCGGGGAGCTGTTTTTT.

In DNA, the CDR3 is TGTGCCAGCAGCGTAGACGGAGCCTACAATCAGCCCCAGCATTTT. Protein: CASSVDGAYNQPQHF. The chain joins TRBV9 to TRBJ1-5; D gene uncertain. Germline-derived CDR1 and CDR2 are SGDLS and YYNGEE. V lost 0 bases, J lost 3 bases, and 10 bases lay in between. This CDR3 has 15 residues.

The V and J genes are TRBV11-2 and TRBJ1-3, with D possibly matching TRBD1 (6 bases). The CDR3 is 17 residues long. Trimming removed 6 bases at V and 3 bases at J, with 21 bases between. Germline CDR1 and CDR2: SGHAT and FQNNGV. CDR3 residues: CASSTISTGTVGNTIYF. DNA of the CDR3: TGTGCCAGCAGTACTATCTCGACAGGAACGGTTGGAAACACCATATATTTT.

This chain joins TRBV11-1 and TRBJ1-2; D might be TRBD1 (5 bases). Trimming pared 5 bases from V and 5 bases from J, leaving 18 bases between. The CDR3 spans 15 residues. The germline gives CDR1 SGHAT, CDR2 FQDESV (reference sequence). In DNA, the CDR3 is TGTGCCAGCAGCCCCCGGGGGGGGTTTTGGTATGGCTACACCTTC. Protein: CASSPRGGFWYGYTF.

This clone was detected once. The chain employs TRBV5-1 and TRBJ2-7; D remains ambiguous. CDR1 is SGHRS, CDR2 YFSETQ, per germline. The CDR3 runs to 15 residues. V lost 0 bases, J lost 0 bases, and 10 bases lay in between. The CDR3: CASSLVSGASYEQYF. DNA of the CDR3: TGCGCCAGCAGCTTGGTGTCCGGAGCCTCCTACGAGCAGTACTTC.

V gene TRBV6-5 combines with J gene TRBJ1-1; TRBD1 aligns across 7 bases. The CDR3 sequence is 15 residues long. V trimming: 6 bases; J trimming: 1 base; junction bases outside the gene matches: 8. CDR1 and CDR2 from the germline V gene are MNHEY and SVGAGI. CDR3 in DNA: TGTGCCAGCAGCAGCACCGGGACAGAGAACACTGAAGCTTTCTTT. This codes for CASSSTGTENTEAFF.

The rearrangement uses TRBV2 and TRBJ1-1; 11 bases agree with TRBD1. Losses at the gene ends were 6 bases for V and 5 bases for J; bases not matched to a gene: 2. CDR1 and CDR2 (germline): SNHLY, FYNNEI. There are 13 residues in the CDR3. This CDR3 is CASRGQGGTEAFF. In DNA form, the CDR3 reads TGTGCCAGCAGGGGACAGGGGGGGACTGAAGCTTTCTTT.

V and J are TRBV5-6 and TRBJ2-7; D is possibly TRBD1 (5 bases). This CDR3 contains 15 residues. With 4 bases removed from V and 2 bases from J, the gap between germline ends came to 16 bases. Germline-derived CDR1 and CDR2 are SGHDT and YYEEEE. The CDR3 DNA sequence: TGTGCCAGCAGCAGGGAAGACAGAGGAACCTACGAGCAGTACTTC. The encoded protein is CASSREDRGTYEQYF. The full variable domain, with the rest looked up from reference TRBV5-6 and TRBJ2-7, is DAGVTQSPTHLIKTRGQQVTLRCSPKSGHDTVSWYQQALGQGPQFIFQYYEEEERQRGNFPDRFSGHQFPNYSSELNVNALLLGDSALYLCASSREDRGTYEQYFGPGTRLTVT.

This clone has only one observation. J is TRBJ2-5 and V is TRBV24-1; TRBD1 matches 9 bases. Germline V CDR1 and CDR2: KGHDR, SFDVKD. The CDR3 is 15 residues long. Unmatched junction bases numbered 5, after V lost 5 bases and J lost 2 bases. The CDR3 spells CATSGTGTGQETQYF. DNA for the CDR3: TGTGCCACCAGTGGAACCGGGACAGGGCAAGAGACCCAGTACTTC.

V gene TRBV2 combines with J gene TRBJ1-1; 8 nucleotides agree with TRBD1. The CDR3 is made up of 21 amino acids. Germline CDR1 is SNHLY and CDR2 is FYNNEI. Trimming removed 6 bases from V and 0 bases from J; junction bases left unmatched: 24. CDR3 protein: CASSYLGSVRGGQDMNTEAFF. CDR3 nucleotide sequence: TGTGCCAGCAGCTACTTAGGTTCGGTGCGGGGGGGACAGGACATGAACACTGAAGCTTTCTTT.

The rearrangement links TRBV7-6 to TRBJ2-7; 7 bases line up with TRBD1. The junction had 12 bases not matched to a gene; V was cut back by 2 bases and J by 5 bases. The CDR3 consists of 16 residues. Looked up from germline, CDR1 is SGHVS and CDR2 is FNYEAQ. The CDR3 reads CASSLNVQGVGDEQYF. CDR3 bases: TGTGCCAGCAGCTTAAACGTCCAGGGGGTAGGGGACGAGCAGTACTTC.

The genes are TRBV24-1 and TRBJ2-1; TRBD2 matches 12 bases. From germline, CDR1 is KGHDR and CDR2 SFDVKD. This CDR3 has 19 residues. The V and J ends lost 7 bases and 0 bases, in that order; junction bases with no gene match: 12. The chain's CDR3 is CATRTGFTTSGSSYNEQFF. For the CDR3, the DNA is TGTGCCACCAGGACGGGGTTTACGACTAGCGGGAGCTCCTACAATGAGCAGTTCTTC.

The V call is TRBV11-3, the J call TRBJ2-3, with 12 positions matching TRBD2. Germline loops: CDR1 SGHNT, CDR2 YENEEA. The CDR3 has 18 amino acids. The trim removed 2 bases at V and 7 bases at J, leaving 13 bases unmatched. The CDR3 nucleotides are TGTGCCAGCAGCTTAAGCAATGGAGGTCTAGCGGGAGGGAATACGCAGTATTTT. The encoded protein is CASSLSNGGLAGGNTQYF.

The chain carries TRBV10-3 and TRBJ1-6, with D possibly matching TRBD1 (5 bases). Germline values: CDR1 ENHRY, CDR2 SYGVKD. CDR3 length: 14 amino acids. V shed 6 bases and J shed 10 bases, with 16 bases lying between them. The CDR3 here is CAIRGGQIGSPLHF. As DNA, the CDR3 is TGTGCCATCAGAGGCGGACAAATCGGCTCACCCCTCCACTTT.

The V gene is TRBV5-4, the J gene TRBJ2-5; no definite D call. Trimming removed 1 base from V and 4 bases from J, with 8 bases in between. In germline, CDR1 is SGHNT, CDR2 YYREEE (reference sequence). CDR3 length: 13 residues. CDR3 nucleotides: TGTGCCAGCAGCTTGTCGGTTGGAGAGACCCAGTACTTC. Encoded protein: CASSLSVGETQYF.

The chain has TRBV5-5 and TRBJ2-2, with 12 bases that match TRBD2. CDR3 length: 17 residues. The V segment lost 3 bases and the J segment 2 bases; nucleotides outside the gene matches: 5. Germline CDR1 is SGHKS and CDR2 is YYEKEE (reference sequence). DNA for the CDR3: TGTGCCAGCAGCTCCAGGACTAGCGGGACCAACACCGGGGAGCTGTTTTTT. Its protein is CASSSRTSGTNTGELFF.

V and J are TRBV29-1 and TRBJ2-7; TRBD1 agrees at 10 bases. Unmatched junction bases numbered 4, after V lost 3 bases and J lost 2 bases. CDR3 length equals 14 residues. Germline CDR1 reads SQVTM; CDR2 reads ANQGSEA. The CDR3 DNA follows: TGCAGCGTTGAGGACGGACAGGGGGCCTACGAGCAGTACTTC. It is translated as CSVEDGQGAYEQYF.

This clone was detected only once. The genes are TRBV6-5 and TRBJ1-2, with 12 bases that match TRBD1. The CDR3 has 14 residues. The germline V gene encodes CDR1 MNHEY and CDR2 SVGAGI. V dropped 5 bases and J dropped 8; count of bases not matched to a gene: 6. DNA for the CDR3: TGTGCCAGCAGTAAGGGACAGGGGGCTAGGGGCTACACCTTC. This translates into CASSKGQGARGYTF.

The chain is built from TRBV27 and TRBJ2-1; no firm D call. Germline values: CDR1 MNHEY, CDR2 SMNVEV (reference sequence). Trimming took off 3 bases at V and 0 bases at J, with 15 bases between the two ends. The CDR3 totals 17 residues. Here the CDR3 reads CASSFERYFSSYNEQFF. The CDR3 nucleotides read TGTGCCAGCAGTTTTGAACGTTACTTTTCCTCCTACAATGAGCAGTTCTTC.